What follows are 21 T cell receptor beta chains derived from one specimen sequenced in a study of control samples from healthy donors and cancer patients. Assay: immunoSEQ multiplex PCR; the TCRdb copy retains only in-frame clones and omits some. The sample yields 85,000 to 95,000 clones, roughly nine tenths seen once. Sequenced input: blood. The source of these receptors is a woman in her 70s in good health.

The rearrangement joins TRBV6-5 to TRBJ2-5; 7 nucleotides match TRBD1. The CDR3 is made up of 15 amino acids. With 0 bases clipped from V and 4 bases from J, the junction kept 5 bases outside the gene matches. The germline V gene has CDR1 MNHEY and CDR2 SVGAGI. The CDR3 is CASSYSTGKGETQYF. In DNA form, the CDR3 reads TGTGCCAGCAGTTACTCGACAGGGAAAGGAGAGACCCAGTACTTC.

The chain links TRBV27 to TRBJ2-5; perhaps D is TRBD1 or TRBD2 (6 bases each). CDR3 size: 15 residues. V was clipped by 5 bases and J by 5 bases, with 18 bases between them. Germline V gene data show CDR1 as MNHEY and CDR2 as SMNVEV (reference sequence). The CDR3 DNA is TGTGCCAGCAGTGCCCTTTTAGGGGGGCATGAGACCCAGTACTTC. It codes for CASSALLGGHETQYF.

CDR3 region: CSVRMGENTEAFF. The CDR3 DNA sequence: TGCAGCGTTAGGATGGGGGAAAACACTGAAGCTTTCTTT. The J gene is TRBJ1-1, the V gene TRBV29-1; D might be TRBD1 (5 bases). V was clipped by 5 bases and J by 2 bases, with 12 bases between them. This CDR3 is built from 13 residues. Germline V gene data show CDR1 as SQVTM and CDR2 as ANQGSEA. The entire variable domain, with the rest obtained from reference TRBV29-1 and TRBJ1-1, is as follows: SAVISQKPSRDICQRGTSLTIQCQVDSQVTMMFWYRQQPGQSLTLIATANQGSEATYESGFVIDKFPISRPNLTFSTLTVSNMSPEDSSIYLCSVRMGENTEAFFGQGTRLTVV.

This clone was detected only once. The chain combines TRBV7-9 with TRBJ1-1, with TRBD1 matching over 7 bases. The CDR3 consists of 13 residues. Germline CDR1 is SEHNR and CDR2 is FQNEAQ (reference sequence). Trimming removed 4 bases from V and 5 bases from J; junction bases left unmatched: 4. The CDR3 bases are TGTGCCAGCAGCTCCCAGGGGGGGACTGAAGCTTTCTTT. Its translation is CASSSQGGTEAFF.

This chain connects TRBV27 to TRBJ1-2; D gene uncertain. Germline loops: CDR1 MNHEY, CDR2 SMNVEV (reference sequence). The CDR3 runs to 15 residues. The V end lost 5 bases, the J end lost 5 bases, and 18 bases lay between the germline ends. The CDR3 nucleotides are TGTGCCAGCAGTCGCTCGGGATTCGAGGGTTATGGCTACACCTTC. Translated, it gives CASSRSGFEGYGYTF.

This CDR3 is CASSQGLQGGNSPLHF. The DNA for the CDR3 is TGTGCCAGCAGCCAAGGGCTTCAGGGAGGGAATTCACCCCTCCACTTT. The rearrangement uses TRBV3-1 (or the pseudogene TRBV3-2) and TRBJ1-6; possibly TRBD1 for D (5 bases). CDR3 size: 16 residues. CDR1 LGHDT and CDR2 YNNKEL come from the germline V gene (reference sequence). Trimming removed 1 base at V and 7 bases at J, with 14 bases between.

The V call is TRBV30, the J call TRBJ1-6; D possibly corresponds to TRBD1 (5 bases). V was cut by 3 bases and J by 3 bases, with 12 bases left in between. Germline V gene lookup returns CDR1 GTSNPN and CDR2 SVGIG (reference sequence). The CDR3 is 15 amino acids. CDR3 protein: CAWSAGPYYNSPLHF. In DNA, the CDR3 is TGTGCCTGGAGCGCAGGGCCCTACTATAATTCACCCCTCCACTTT.

The genes are TRBV19 and TRBJ2-2, with TRBD1 matching 7 bases. CDR1 is LNHDA and CDR2 is SQIVND in the germline V gene (reference sequence). With 5 bases clipped from V and 3 bases from J, the junction kept 6 bases outside the gene matches. The CDR3 consists of 15 residues. The CDR3 nucleotides are TGTGCCAGTAGTCGGTCAGGGGGATACACCGGGGAGCTGTTTTTT. This codes for CASSRSGGYTGELFF.

J is TRBJ2-7 and V is TRBV30, with TRBD1 as a possible D gene (6 bases). The V and J ends lost 0 bases and 0 bases respectively, with 6 bases between them. Germline CDR1 GTSNPN, CDR2 SVGIG (reference sequence). The CDR3 contains 13 residues. The CDR3 coding sequence is TGTGCCTGGAGTGTAGGGGGCTCCTACGAGCAGTACTTC. Its translation is CAWSVGGSYEQYF.

The V call is TRBV25-1, the J call TRBJ1-2; TRBD1 might be the D (5 bases). The CDR3 is made up of 13 amino acids. Trimming removed 1 base at V and 8 bases at J, with 11 bases between. In germline, CDR1 is MGHDK, CDR2 SYGVNS. The CDR3 nucleotides are TGTGCCAGCAGTGAATTGAGGGGTAGAGGCTACACCTTC. Residues: CASSELRGRGYTF.

The chain couples TRBV6-5 to TRBJ1-4, with a weak D call TRBD1 (5 bases). The V gene lost 6 bases and the J gene lost 8 bases, with 16 bases spanning the gap. This CDR3 has 14 residues. Germline-derived CDR1 and CDR2 are MNHEY and SVGAGI. The CDR3 DNA is TGTGCCAGCAGCGCAGGGTCAGTAAAGGAAAAACTGTTTTTT. Its translation is CASSAGSVKEKLFF.

This clone was observed once. V usage is TRBV10-3 and J usage is TRBJ1-1, with 7 bases identical to TRBD1. From germline, CDR1 is ENHRY and CDR2 SYGVKD. Trimming at V came to 3 bases and at J to 4 bases, leaving 2 bases not matched to a gene. CDR3 size: 13 residues. The CDR3 DNA follows: TGTGCCATCAGTGATTCAGGGGGCACTGAAGCTTTCTTT. Its protein is CAISDSGGTEAFF.

The V and J genes are TRBV24-1 and TRBJ1-4, with TRBD1 matching over 10 bases. J was trimmed by 6 bases and V by 4 bases; bases with no gene match: 4. Looked up from germline, CDR1 is KGHDR and CDR2 is SFDVKD. CDR3 size: 15 residues. The CDR3 sequence: CATSDPGTGDEKLFF. The CDR3, as DNA: TGTGCCACCAGTGACCCCGGGACAGGGGATGAAAAACTGTTTTTT.

This chain joins TRBV6-2 or TRBV6-3 and TRBJ2-3; no clear D. Between the trimmed V and J ends, which lost 2 bases and 0 bases, there was a span of 21 bases. Per germline, CDR1 MNHEY and CDR2 SVGEGT. The CDR3 is made up of 19 amino acids. For the CDR3, the DNA is TGTGCCAGCAGTTACCCCTCCCGGCTCGCGTCGCAAAGCACAGATACGCAGTATTTT. It translates to CASSYPSRLASQSTDTQYF.

J is TRBJ2-1 and V is TRBV24-1, with a tentative D call TRBD1 (5 bases). Between the trimmed V and J ends, which lost 4 bases and 8 bases, there was a span of 11 bases. The germline gives CDR1 KGHDR, CDR2 SFDVKD. The CDR3 has 13 amino acids. The CDR3 here is CATSEGASYEQFF. The CDR3, as DNA: TGTGCCACCAGTGAAGGGGCTTCGTATGAGCAGTTCTTC.

DNA of the CDR3: TGTGCCAGCAGTGAACCCGGGACAGGGGAAGGCTACACCTTC. This sequence encodes CASSEPGTGEGYTF. This chain connects TRBV6-1 to TRBJ1-2; 10 nucleotides match TRBD1. The CDR3 totals 14 residues. The germline V gene has CDR1 MNHNS and CDR2 SASEGT. V shed 2 bases, J shed 8 bases, and the junction held 5 bases outside the gene matches.

The genes are TRBV7-9 and TRBJ1-1, with TRBD1 matching over 9 bases. The CDR3 consists of 16 residues. The V gene end was trimmed by 1 base and the J gene end by 3 bases; junction bases not matched to a gene: 6. In germline, CDR1 is SEHNR, CDR2 FQNEAQ (reference sequence). CDR3 residues: CASSLDPGQGHTEAFF. In nucleotides, the CDR3 is TGTGCCAGCAGCTTAGATCCGGGACAGGGCCACACTGAAGCTTTCTTT.

This clone was counted between two and nine times. This sequence joins TRBV6-5 and TRBJ1-3; no clear D. CDR3 length: 15 residues. V lost 6 bases, J lost 0 bases, and 12 bases lay in between. Germline V gene lookup returns CDR1 MNHEY and CDR2 SVGAGI. CDR3 region: CASRTPGSSGNTIYF. The CDR3 bases are TGTGCCAGCAGGACCCCCGGGAGCTCTGGAAACACCATATATTTT.

This clone was recorded once. This chain connects TRBV5-4 to TRBJ2-7; D is unclear. The CDR3 is 14 amino acids. V lost 4 bases to trimming and J lost 5 bases, with 16 bases between them. The V gene's germline CDR1 is SGHNT and CDR2 YYREEE (reference sequence). The CDR3 sequence is CASSPSHSANEQYF. CDR3 DNA sequence: TGTGCCAGCAGCCCCTCACACAGCGCCAACGAGCAGTACTTC.

Only a few counts were recorded for this clone. The V gene is TRBV5-4, the J gene TRBJ1-6, with 9 nucleotides matching TRBD1. There are 15 residues in the CDR3. Trimming removed 7 bases from V and 8 bases from J; junction bases left unmatched: 10. Per the germline V gene, CDR1 is SGHNT and CDR2 is YYREEE (reference sequence). The CDR3 is CASSPDRGVYSPLHF. The CDR3 DNA sequence: TGTGCCAGCTCACCTGACAGGGGGGTTTATTCACCCCTCCACTTT.

This chain uses TRBV5-6 with TRBJ2-5; D is uncertain. Trimming removed 7 bases at V and 0 bases at J, with 13 bases between. From germline, CDR1 is SGHDT and CDR2 YYEEEE. The CDR3 length is 14 residues. Here the CDR3 DNA reads TGTGCCAGCGGCGTGGGGTTGTACCAAGAGACCCAGTACTTC. Protein: CASGVGLYQETQYF.